This TCR beta chain was sequenced for a study of blood T cell repertoires in COVID-19. As for the study in general: Spain, Italy and the United States supplied samples that represented acute and convalescent COVID-19. PBMCs, B-cell-depleted T cells, or T cells provided the cDNA or gDNA that made up the material.

In the study's own analysis: Amplified reference gene primers provided the basis for estimating nucleated cell counts. The table came from immunoSEQ multiplex PCR; TCRdb's copy has only in-frame clones and leaves some out. V, J and clone size derive from that table, while D and trimming were established from the DNA sequence. The sample lists several thousand clones, more than 85% occurring once. The length of the CDR3 is 13 residues. Germline V lookup: CDR1 LGHDT, CDR2 YNNKEL (reference sequence). V lost 1 base to trimming and J lost 5 bases, with 9 bases between them. This TCR was sampled from a woman between 50 and 59 years old with active COVID-19. The sample was peripheral blood. The chain links TRBV3-1 (or the pseudogene TRBV3-2) to TRBJ2-7; tentative D call: TRBD1 (6 bases). This CDR3 reads CASSQGYRDEQYF. The CDR3 DNA follows: TGTGCCAGCAGCCAAGGGTACAGGGACGAGCAGTACTTC.